This TCR beta chain was identified in a study of shared clonotypes between healthy human individuals. Turning to the study itself: Donor composition was two women and a few men, aged 18 to 49.

This CDR3 comprises 19 residues. With V trimmed by 6 bases and J by 2 bases, 16 bases remained unmatched. Germline V gives CDR1 LGHNT, CDR2 FRNRAP. The method was immunoSEQ multiplex PCR; TCRdb's version includes in-frame clones alone and lacks a portion of them. Of over 1.4 million clones in the sample, 96% were seen once. Naive CD4+ cells were CD45RA-selected; the remaining cells were memory. The sequenced material came from naive CD4+ T cells sorted from blood. Noted subset: CD45RA+ positively selected. The origin of this receptor is a man younger than 45 in good health. The V gene is TRBV12-5, the J gene TRBJ2-3; TRBD2 matches at 11 bases. As DNA, the CDR3 is TGTGCTAGTGGCATAGGTAGCGGGAGGGCCAAAGGGTACACAGATACGCAGTATTTT. This translates into CASGIGSGRAKGYTDTQYF.